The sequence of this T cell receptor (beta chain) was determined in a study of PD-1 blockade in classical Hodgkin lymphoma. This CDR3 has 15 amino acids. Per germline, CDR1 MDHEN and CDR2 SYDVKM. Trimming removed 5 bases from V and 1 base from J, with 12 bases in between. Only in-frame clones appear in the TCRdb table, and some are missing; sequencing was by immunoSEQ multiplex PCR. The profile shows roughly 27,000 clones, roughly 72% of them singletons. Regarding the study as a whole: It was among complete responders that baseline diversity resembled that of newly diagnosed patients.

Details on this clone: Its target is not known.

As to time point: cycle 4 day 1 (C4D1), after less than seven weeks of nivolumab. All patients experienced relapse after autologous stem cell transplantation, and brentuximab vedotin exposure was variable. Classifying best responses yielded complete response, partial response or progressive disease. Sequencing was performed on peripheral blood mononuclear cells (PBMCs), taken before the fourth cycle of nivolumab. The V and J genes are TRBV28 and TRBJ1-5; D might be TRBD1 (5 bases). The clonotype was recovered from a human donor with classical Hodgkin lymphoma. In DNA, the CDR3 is TGTGCCAGCAGTCCCAGGGAGGGGAGCAATCAGCCCCAGCATTTT. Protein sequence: CASSPREGSNQPQHF.